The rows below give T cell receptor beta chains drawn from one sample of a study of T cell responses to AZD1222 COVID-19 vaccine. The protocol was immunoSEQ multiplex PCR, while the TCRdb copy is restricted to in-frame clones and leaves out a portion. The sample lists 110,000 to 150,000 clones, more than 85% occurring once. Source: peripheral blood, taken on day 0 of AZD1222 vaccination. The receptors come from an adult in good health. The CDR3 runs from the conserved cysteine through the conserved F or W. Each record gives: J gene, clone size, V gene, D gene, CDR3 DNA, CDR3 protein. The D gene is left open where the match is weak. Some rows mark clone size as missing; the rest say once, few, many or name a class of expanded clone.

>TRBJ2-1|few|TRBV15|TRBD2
TGTGCCACCGCGGAAGCGGGAGACTACAATGAGCAGTTCTTC
CATAEAGDYNEQFF
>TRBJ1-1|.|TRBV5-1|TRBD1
TGCGCCAGCAGCTTGGCCTTCTCAGGGGGCAGGGAAGCTTTCTTT
CASSLAFSGGREAFF
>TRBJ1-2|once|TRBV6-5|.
TGTGCCAGCAGTTACTCGTTGAGTTCCGGCTACACCTTC
CASSYSLSSGYTF
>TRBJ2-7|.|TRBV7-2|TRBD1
TGTGCCAGCAGCTACGACAGGGGCTCTCACGAGCAGTACTTC
CASSYDRGSHEQYF
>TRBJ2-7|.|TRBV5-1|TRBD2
TGCGCCAGCAGCTTGGGCTTGGCGGGGGGTATTTACGAGCAGTACTTC
CASSLGLAGGIYEQYF
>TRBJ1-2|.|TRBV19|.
TGTGCCAGTAGTATCGGTCGGCTAAACTATGGCTACACCTTC
CASSIGRLNYGYTF
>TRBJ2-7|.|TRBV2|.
TGTGCCAGCAAGAACAGGGTGGGTTCCTACGAGCAGTACTTC
CASKNRVGSYEQYF
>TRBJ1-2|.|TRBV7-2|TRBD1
TGTGCCAGCAGCCGTACAGGGGGTGGCTACACCTTC
CASSRTGGGYTF
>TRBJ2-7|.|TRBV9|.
TGTGCCAGCAGCGCCGGTGCGGTGTCGAGTACAGCCTACGAGCAGTACTTC
CASSAGAVSSTAYEQYF
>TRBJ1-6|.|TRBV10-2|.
TGCGCCAGCAGTACCGGGTCACCCCTCCACTTT
CASSTGSPLHF
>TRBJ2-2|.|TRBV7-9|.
TGTGCCAGCACCGCCGGAACCCTCCGGGGGGGGGAGCTGTTTTTT
CASTAGTLRGGELFF
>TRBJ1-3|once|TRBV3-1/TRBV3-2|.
TGTGCCAGCGGAATCAGGGGCTTCTCTGGAAACACCATATATTTT
CASGIRGFSGNTIYF
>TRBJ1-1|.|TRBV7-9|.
TGTGCCAGCAGCTTACAGGTCCCGTGGGCTGAAGCTTTCTTT
CASSLQVPWAEAFF
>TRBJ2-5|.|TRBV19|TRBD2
TGTGCCAGTAGTATGCTAGCGGGCCAAGAGACCCAGTACTTC
CASSMLAGQETQYF
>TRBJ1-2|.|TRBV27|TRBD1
TGTGCCAGCAGAAAGCGGGACAGCATAACCTATGGCTACACCTTC
CASRKRDSITYGYTF
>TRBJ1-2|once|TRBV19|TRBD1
TGTGCCAGTAGCAGACTGACAGGGGACCATGGCTACACCTTC
CASSRLTGDHGYTF
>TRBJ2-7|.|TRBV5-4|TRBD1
TGTGCCAGCCGAGGGGGCTTCTCCTACGAGCAGTACTTC
CASRGGFSYEQYF
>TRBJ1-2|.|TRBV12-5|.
TGTGCTAGTGGTTGGCCCGGGAAGGTCTATGGCTACACCTTC
CASGWPGKVYGYTF
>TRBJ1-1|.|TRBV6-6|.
TGTGCCAGCAGTTACTCGGGACGCAAAGCTTTCTTT
CASSYSGRKAFF
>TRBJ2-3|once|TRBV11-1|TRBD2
TGTGCCAGCAGCTTGTACCTTGGGAGGGCCGGAGATACGCAGTATTTT
CASSLYLGRAGDTQYF
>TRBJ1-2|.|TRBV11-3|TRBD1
TGTGCCAGCAGCGGGACAGACCTCTATGGCTACACCTTC
CASSGTDLYGYTF
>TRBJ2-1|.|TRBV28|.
TGTGCCAGCAGTTTTGCGAATTCCTACAATGAGCAGTTCTTC
CASSFANSYNEQFF